A selection of T cell receptor beta chains follows, all from one sample in a study of T-cell reconstitution after alpha-beta-depleted transplantation in children. TCRdb reanalysed the PCR reads using MiXCR and keeps one entry per CDR3 protein. The sample contains 300,000 to 350,000 distinct CDR3 sequences, approximately 20% of which appear only once. The sample was PBMCs, mostly from graft donor cells, taken 180 days after TCRalphabeta/CD19-depleted stem cell transplant. Every receptor here comes from a male patient between 5 and 17 years old who had a stem cell transplant for acute lymphoblastic leukemia, so the T cells may come from the graft donor. Each CDR3 is given with its conserved first and last residue.

TRBV5-5	TRBJ2-3	CASSWSTDTQYF
TRBV9	TRBJ2-7	CASSGRGLYEQYF
TRBV4-2	TRBJ2-7	CASSQDYYRSYEQYF
TRBV6-1	TRBJ1-5	CASRAGTPNQPQHF
TRBV7-3	TRBJ1-3	CASSLTGTTGNTIYF
TRBV6-5	TRBJ2-1	CASSPQRVQFF
TRBV6-4	TRBJ2-3	CASSLEVGGTDTQYF
TRBV5-1	TRBJ2-1	CASSLVSGSVNEQFF
TRBV27	TRBJ2-3	CASSFQGLNVAELRDTQYF
TRBV28	TRBJ2-1	CASSQLQLASEQFF
TRBV27	TRBJ2-3	CASSLWGDTQYF
TRBV10-3	TRBJ1-2	CATSSVAYGYTF
TRBV12-3/TRBV12-4	TRBJ2-5	CASSLARGGRAVGTQYF
TRBV10-2	TRBJ2-6	CASRLDPGGANVLTF
TRBV5-1	TRBJ2-5	CASRVGLVGETQYF
TRBV20-1	TRBJ1-3	CSARPRGNTIYF
TRBV20-1	TRBJ1-2	CSARGPYGYTF
TRBV5-1	TRBJ1-5	CASSLGQGGNQPQHF
TRBV6-2/TRBV6-3	TRBJ2-2	CASSAGLAGVKDTGELFF
TRBV5-1	TRBJ2-1	CASSWAAAGGNEQFF
TRBV12-3/TRBV12-4	TRBJ2-1	CASGDSGRAFNEQFF
TRBV28	TRBJ2-6	CASTDPRNSGANVLTF
TRBV6-5	TRBJ1-6	CASSYSLSLGHNSPLHF
TRBV12-5	TRBJ2-1	CAGGFPTSGRTESYNEQFF
TRBV5-1	TRBJ2-3	CASSLSGLSTDTQYF
TRBV7-3	TRBJ1-1	CASSLRGGTTEAFF
TRBV12-5	TRBJ2-7	CASGLVLAGGSEQYF
TRBV15	TRBJ1-5	CATSSRQGVSQPQHF
TRBV3-1	TRBJ2-7	CASSPGQGDYEQYF
TRBV20-1	TRBJ2-7	CSASHRRRLSYEQYF
TRBV12-3/TRBV12-4	TRBJ2-6	CASSLNGAATGANVLTF
TRBV21-1	TRBJ2-7	CASYQTGGQYEQYF
TRBV5-6	TRBJ2-1	CASSWGLGTDNEQFF
TRBV7-3	TRBJ2-3	CASSFPGLAGIDTQYF
TRBV5-1	TRBJ2-7	CASSLEQDYEQYF
TRBV6-5	TRBJ1-1	CASSYIVVGGNTEAFF
TRBV4-2	TRBJ2-7	CASSPRTGAEGAYEQYF
TRBV6-1	TRBJ2-5	CARISRGPTCQETQYF
TRBV4-1	TRBJ1-5	CASSQGSGGQPQHF
TRBV6-5	TRBJ1-1	CASSYSLGTEAFF
TRBV27	TRBJ2-5	CASLSWTGGQETQYF
TRBV7-3	TRBJ2-7	CASSLGVGNYYEQYF
TRBV5-1	TRBJ2-3	CASAPGFPSTDTQYF
TRBV5-1	TRBJ2-3	CASSLAQAAYTDTQYF
TRBV15	TRBJ2-7	CATSRDALGYEQYF
TRBV27	TRBJ1-5	CASSPQDGGQPQHF
TRBV7-6	TRBJ2-1	CASLPGLAGPGFYNEQFF
TRBV7-3	TRBJ2-3	CASSLTVVSTDTQYF